Below, 5 T cell receptor beta chains from the same sample are listed, as sequenced in a study of blood T cells in healthy people across ages. Sample-barcoded 5' priming and a J-beta primer mix drove a second PCR of 7 to 11 cycles. TCRdb used MiXCR to reprocess the 5' RACE reads, holding one entry per CDR3 protein. The sample includes some 1.4 million distinct CDR3 sequences, 35% to 45% of them seen just once. The sample taken for sequencing was blood. The origin of the receptors is a young woman in good health.

In this sample, this clonotype turned up a few times. This sequence joins TRBV4-2 and TRBJ2-7; 11 bases fit TRBD2. Trimming removed 8 bases from V and 3 bases from J; junction bases left unmatched: 9. CDR1 LGHNA and CDR2 YNFKEQ come from the germline V gene. This CDR3 spans 15 amino acids. The CDR3 DNA reads as TGTGCCAGCCAAGAGGTTCTAGCGGGGGGCTACGAGCAGTACTTC. Protein product: CASQEVLAGGYEQYF.

J is TRBJ1-6 and V is TRBV12-3 or TRBV12-4; 8 nucleotides match TRBD1. This CDR3 has 15 amino acids. Germline trimming cut 8 bases from V and 7 bases from J; bases unmatched to any gene: 10. The CDR3 nucleotides are TGTGCCAGCGGGACGCGGACAGGGCAGAATTCACCCCTCCACTTT. It translates to CASGTRTGQNSPLHF.

This chain links TRBV29-1 with TRBJ2-3, with a tentative D call TRBD2 (5 bases). V lost 4 bases to trimming and J lost 0 bases, with 17 bases between them. Germline CDR1 and CDR2: SQVTM and ANQGSEA. The CDR3 covers 16 residues. CDR3 DNA: TGCAGCGTTGGTTCGGCAGGAGGATTAAGCACAGATACGCAGTATTTT. Its translation is CSVGSAGGLSTDTQYF.

The chain links TRBV10-3 to TRBJ2-3; 9 bases map to TRBD2. The germline CDR1 and CDR2 sequences are ENHRY and SYGVKD. This CDR3 spans 14 amino acids. V shed 8 bases and J 4 bases; nucleotides not matched to a gene: 7. CDR3 sequence: CAIGPGLASDTQYF. The DNA of the CDR3 is TGTGCCATCGGTCCCGGACTAGCGTCAGATACGCAGTATTTT.

The sample holds a few counts of this clonotype. The genes are TRBV6-6 and TRBJ1-5, with a weak D call TRBD1 (5 bases). Germline assignment: CDR1 MNHNY and CDR2 SVGAGI (reference sequence). The length of the CDR3 is 14 residues. V was shortened by 6 bases and J by 0 bases, with 9 bases between the two germline ends. The CDR3 coding sequence is TGTGCCAGCAGAGGGGTGTATAGCAATCAGCCCCAGCATTTT. Protein product: CASRGVYSNQPQHF.